These 5 T cell receptor beta chains share one sample of origin, sequenced in a study of pediatric ulcerative colitis. Method: immunoSEQ multiplex PCR; TCRdb's copy keeps in-frame clones and lacks some. The sample contains tens of thousands of clones, over 70% of which appear only once. The rectum was sampled with one to two pinch biopsies at colonoscopy. Sequenced sample: gut tissue. The receptor source for this set is a girl between 10 and 17 years old with moderate ulcerative colitis.

The chain combines TRBV7-9 with TRBJ2-3; 10 bases are a match to TRBD2. Germline CDR1 reads SEHNR; CDR2 reads FQNEAQ (reference sequence). The CDR3 totals 16 residues. After removal of 5 bases from V and 5 bases from J, the junction contained 10 bases not matched to a gene. The CDR3 nucleotides are TGTGCCAGCAGCCCCGGAGCGGGAGGGCCGGGAGATACGCAGTATTTT. This translates into CASSPGAGGPGDTQYF.

The rearrangement joins TRBV6-5 to TRBJ2-3, with D hard to call. This CDR3 has 11 amino acids. In germline, CDR1 is MNHEY, CDR2 SVGAGI. V was cut by 2 bases and J by 5 bases, with 2 bases left in between. In DNA, the CDR3 is TGTGCCAGCAGTTACGGAGATACGCAGTATTTT. Translated, it gives CASSYGDTQYF.

The chain is built from TRBV18 and TRBJ1-1; 8 nucleotides line up with TRBD1. J lost 10 bases, V lost 3 bases, and 13 bases had no gene match. CDR3 length equals 15 residues. Germline CDR1 is KGHSH and CDR2 is LQKENI. CDR3 protein: CASSPTPGQDSIAFF. In DNA, the CDR3 is TGTGCCAGCTCACCCACCCCGGGACAGGATTCGATAGCTTTCTTT.

CDR3: CASSVQLNTEAFF. DNA for the CDR3: TGTGCCAGCAGTGTGCAGCTTAACACTGAAGCTTTCTTT. The V gene is TRBV7-9, the J gene TRBJ1-1; D gene ambiguous. Germline-derived CDR1 and CDR2 are SEHNR and FQNEAQ (reference sequence). Trimming left V 6 bases short and J 2 bases short, with 10 bases between. The CDR3 loop spans 13 amino acids.

The chain has TRBV7-2 and TRBJ1-2; D is undetermined. The ends were cut back, 1 base at V and 4 bases at J, with 10 bases in the middle. This CDR3 spans 14 amino acids. Germline CDR1 reads SGHTA; CDR2 reads FQGNSA. CDR3 loop: CASSLEPGIYGYTF. The CDR3 coding sequence is TGTGCCAGCAGCTTAGAACCGGGTATCTATGGCTACACCTTC.